The 32 T cell receptor beta chains reported below all come from one sample, sequenced in a study of T cells expressing NK-cell markers. For each CDR3 protein, TCRdb gives one entry from its re-call of the 5' RACE reads, without DNA. The sample includes 120,000 to 150,000 distinct CDR3 sequences. Source material: blood T cells: a sorted CD56 or NKG2C T cell subset, CD4+ or CD8+ T cells, or bulk PBMC T cells (not recorded which). The receptors here all came from a man aged 18-30 years in good health.

The CDR3 spells CASSPTTSGRETQYF. The chain is built from TRBV12-3 or TRBV12-4 and TRBJ2-5; TCRdb proposes TRBD2, but this gene call is untestable without DNA. This CDR3 has 15 amino acids.

This chain uses TRBV28 with TRBJ1-5; TCRdb's D call of TRBD1 is untestable without DNA. There are 15 residues in the CDR3. Germline values: CDR1 MDHEN, CDR2 SYDVKM. The CDR3 sequence: CASSYVGGGNQPQHF.

This sequence joins TRBV25-1 and TRBJ1-1; TCRdb designates TRBD1, a call that cannot be tested without DNA. There are 13 residues in the CDR3. The germline V gene has CDR1 MGHDK and CDR2 SYGVNS. CDR3 protein: CASSDRENTEAFF.

Here the CDR3 reads CASGLVQDTQYF. The rearrangement uses TRBV12-5 and TRBJ2-3. Germline values: CDR1 LGHNT, CDR2 FRNRAP. This CDR3 contains 12 residues.

The gene calls are TRBV5-5 and TRBJ1-6; checking the TCRdb D call of TRBD1 is not possible without DNA. The CDR3 contains 14 residues. Looked up from germline, CDR1 is SGHKS and CDR2 is YYEKEE (reference sequence). The CDR3 here is CASSLVTGSSPLHF.

The chain joins TRBV7-9 to TRBJ2-1; as DNA is missing, the TRBD1 call by TCRdb cannot be tested. This CDR3 has 12 amino acids. CDR1 is SEHNR and CDR2 is FQNEAQ in the germline V gene (reference sequence). The CDR3 sequence: CASSSPSWEQFF. Full variable domain (missing parts from reference TRBV7-9 and TRBJ2-1): DTGVSQNPRHKITKRGQNVTFRCDPISEHNRLYWYRQTLGQGPEFLTYFQNEAQLEKSRLLSDRFSAERPKGSFSTLEIQRTEQGDSAMYLCASSSPSWEQFFGPGTRLTVL.

The chain links TRBV11-3 to TRBJ2-1. CDR1 is SGHNT and CDR2 is YENEEA in the germline V gene. The CDR3 spans 15 residues. CDR3 residues: CASSTLAGAPNEQFF.

The chain employs TRBV7-8 and TRBJ2-5; TCRdb selects TRBD2, and the lack of DNA leaves this call unchecked. CDR3 size: 15 residues. In germline, CDR1 is SGHVS, CDR2 FQNEAQ. CDR3 sequence: CASSSGTSGKETQYF.

The rearrangement links TRBV12-3 or TRBV12-4 to TRBJ2-3; TCRdb calls TRBD1, which cannot be checked without DNA. This CDR3 contains 15 residues. CDR3: CASSTPGQGTDTQYF.

J is TRBJ1-1 and V is TRBV5-5; TCRdb proposes TRBD1, but this gene call is untestable without DNA. The CDR3 totals 15 residues. CDR1 and CDR2 from the germline V gene are SGHKS and YYEKEE (reference sequence). The CDR3 loop reads CASNSPRDKGTEAFF. Based on the CDR3 plus reference TRBV5-5 and TRBJ1-1, the full variable domain is DAGVTQSPTHLIKTRGQQVTLRCSPISGHKSVSWYQQVLGQGPQFIFQYYEKEERGRGNFPDRFSARQFPNYSSELNVNALLLGDSALYLCASNSPRDKGTEAFFGQGTRLTVV.

The chain uses TRBV7-9 and TRBJ2-7; the D call of TRBD1 rests on TCRdb alone, since no DNA is present to check it. This CDR3 region has 13 residues. Germline CDR1 and CDR2: SEHNR and FQNEAQ (reference sequence). CDR3 loop: CAIPEDSSTEQYF.

The chain's CDR3 is CASSQAASVDTQYF. The chain links TRBV4-1 to TRBJ2-3. CDR1 is MGHRA and CDR2 is YSYEKL in the germline V gene. The CDR3 consists of 14 residues.

The chain has TRBV3-1 and TRBJ2-1. The germline gives CDR1 LGHDT, CDR2 YNNKEL (reference sequence). The length of the CDR3 is 14 residues. The CDR3 spells CASSQEHPYNEQFF.

This sequence joins TRBV19 and TRBJ2-1; the D call from TCRdb, TRBD1, cannot be confirmed without DNA. This CDR3 has 15 amino acids. Germline CDR1 and CDR2: LNHDA and SQIVND (reference sequence). CDR3 amino acids: CASSFSGSAGDEQFF.

The chain joins TRBV2 to TRBJ2-1. Germline values: CDR1 SNHLY, CDR2 FYNNEI. The CDR3 extends over 16 amino acids. The CDR3 loop reads CASSETSGGSYNEQFF. Full variable domain (outside the CDR3, taken from reference TRBV2 and TRBJ2-1): EPEVTQTPSHQVTQMGQEVILRCVPISNHLYFYWYRQILGQKVEFLVSFYNNEISEKSEIFDDQFSVERPDGSNFTLKIRSTKLEDSAMYFCASSETSGGSYNEQFFGPGTRLTVL.

The chain recombines TRBV7-9 with TRBJ2-4; TCRdb selects TRBD2, and the lack of DNA leaves this call unchecked. The germline CDR1 and CDR2 sequences are SEHNR and FQNEAQ (reference sequence). This CDR3 comprises 15 residues. This CDR3 reads CASSPTSGRRDIQYF.

The chain carries TRBV28 and TRBJ2-3. The CDR3 extends over 13 amino acids. Germline CDR1 MDHEN, CDR2 SYDVKM. The CDR3 spells CASSLTLGHTQYF.

The chain recombines TRBV6-5 with TRBJ2-1; the D gene TCRdb calls, TRBD1, cannot be checked with no DNA. The CDR3 runs 17 residues. Germline CDR1 MNHEY, CDR2 SVGAGI. The chain's CDR3 is CASSYTGTGMPYNEQFF.

The rearrangement uses TRBV12-3 or TRBV12-4 and TRBJ1-4. The CDR3 length is 15 residues. CDR3 protein: CASTQKGSTNEKLFF.

This chain uses TRBV2 with TRBJ2-1; TCRdb's D call, TRBD2, is unchecked because there is no DNA. This CDR3 is 15 amino acids long. CDR1 and CDR2 from the germline V gene are SNHLY and FYNNEI. The chain's CDR3 is CASSHGTSGMIEQFF.

The rearrangement uses TRBV12-3 or TRBV12-4 and TRBJ2-1; TCRdb's assignment of TRBD1 cannot be checked, as there is no DNA. CDR3 length equals 14 residues. The chain's CDR3 is CASATGGRYNEQFF.

The chain has TRBV11-2 and TRBJ2-5; checking the TCRdb D call of TRBD2 is not possible without DNA. The V gene's germline CDR1 is SGHAT and CDR2 FQNNGV. The CDR3 covers 18 residues. The CDR3: CASSPGPPLVTPEETQYF.

The V call is TRBV9, the J call TRBJ2-1; the D call from TCRdb, TRBD2, cannot be confirmed without DNA. The CDR3 contains 15 residues. Germline CDR1 SGDLS, CDR2 YYNGEE. The CDR3 is CASSAGLAGSGEQFF. Filled out from reference TRBV9 and TRBJ2-1, the complete variable domain reads DSGVTQTPKHLITATGQRVTLRCSPRSGDLSVYWYQQSLDQGLQFLIQYYNGEERAKGNILERFSAQQFPDLHSELNLSSLELGDSALYFCASSAGLAGSGEQFFGPGTRLTVL.

V and J are TRBV11-2 and TRBJ1-4; TCRdb's D call of TRBD1 is untestable without DNA. The length of the CDR3 is 16 residues. CDR1 is SGHAT and CDR2 is FQNNGV in the germline V gene. This CDR3 reads CASSLGTLPTNEKLFF.

The CDR3 protein is CASTIVGPWSNEQFF. The J gene is TRBJ2-1, the V gene TRBV10-1; TCRdb lists TRBD1, though no DNA is available to test this call. Germline V lookup: CDR1 WNHNN, CDR2 SYGVQD (reference sequence). This CDR3 is built from 15 residues.

The chain combines TRBV11-2 with TRBJ2-3. The CDR3 contains 12 residues. Germline assignment: CDR1 SGHAT and CDR2 FQNNGV. The CDR3 sequence is CASTSSADTQYF.

V and J are TRBV6-5 and TRBJ2-5; TCRdb calls TRBD2, which cannot be checked without DNA. The germline CDR1 and CDR2 sequences are MNHEY and SVGAGI. The CDR3 covers 14 residues. This CDR3 is CASSPPGRQETQYF.

This CDR3 reads CASSQDWRPSSYNEQFF. The chain recombines TRBV4-3 with TRBJ2-1; TCRdb gives TRBD2 as the D gene, but with no DNA this cannot be confirmed. Germline V CDR1 and CDR2: LGHNA, YSLEER. The CDR3 is 17 residues long.

This rearrangement joins TRBV5-1 to TRBJ2-5; TCRdb's D call of TRBD2 is untestable without DNA. Germline V gene data show CDR1 as SGHRS and CDR2 as YFSETQ. The CDR3 covers 18 residues. The CDR3 spells CASSSRLAGRDLQETQYF. The complete variable domain, with remaining parts taken from reference TRBV5-1 and TRBJ2-5, reads KAGVTQTPRYLIKTRGQQVTLSCSPISGHRSVSWYQQTPGQGLQFLFEYFSETQRNKGNFPGRFSGRQFSNSRSEMNVSTLELGDSALYLCASSSRLAGRDLQETQYFGPGTRLLVL.

The chain recombines TRBV2 with TRBJ2-3; TCRdb returns TRBD2, unconfirmable since there is no DNA. The V gene's germline CDR1 is SNHLY and CDR2 FYNNEI. The CDR3 has 15 amino acids. Here the CDR3 reads CASSELAGVADTQYF.

CDR3 region: CSAIRPPDVLTF. This sequence joins TRBV20-1 and TRBJ2-6. This CDR3 region has 12 residues. Germline CDR1 is DFQATT and CDR2 is SNEGSKA (reference sequence).

The chain has TRBV20-1 and TRBJ1-4. This CDR3 spans 14 amino acids. Germline lookup yields CDR1 DFQATT and CDR2 SNEGSKA (reference sequence). The CDR3 reads CSARARSTNEKLFF.